Listed below are T cell receptor beta chains from one sample, sequenced in a study of beta chain features in type 1 diabetes. The assay was immunoSEQ multiplex PCR, and TCRdb's table has in-frame clones only and misses some. The sample includes around 150,000 clones, about 7.3% of them seen just once. The sequenced material came from central memory CD4+ T cells from blood. These receptors originate from a man between 18 and 35 years old in good health. CDR3s include the opening cysteine and the closing phenylalanine or tryptophan. Each record gives: J gene, clone size, V gene, CDR3 protein. Not all rows give a size; the values are once, few, many and, for expanded clones, a class.

.,.,TRBV7-2,CASSLARDRAEQYF
TRBJ2-7,few,TRBV7-3,CASSLIGGYEQYF
TRBJ1-5,.,TRBV23-1,CASSQSQGVVRDRARDYSNQPQHF
TRBJ2-7,.,TRBV5-6,CASSSGVYYEQYF
TRBJ1-5,.,TRBV28,CASSLGQGDSNQPQHF
TRBJ2-5,.,TRBV28,CGTGFQETQYF
TRBJ2-2,many,TRBV5-4,CASSLGREGPLTGELFF
TRBJ2-1,many,TRBV5-6,CASSLGAREQFF
TRBJ1-1,.,TRBV7-2,CASSLIAGSVRGKAFF
TRBJ2-3,few,TRBV7-2,CASSPPFSTSTDTQYF
TRBJ2-2,many,TRBV7-2,CASSLIGDTGELFF
TRBJ1-1,.,TRBV6-6,CASSSTGGTEAFF
TRBJ2-3,few,TRBV7-9,CASTQGGAGDTQYF
TRBJ2-5,few,TRBV4-3,CASSRSSLAQETQYF
TRBJ1-5,.,TRBV7-2,CASSPGVGNNQPQHF
TRBJ2-2,few,TRBV30,CAWSKLSGHTGELFF
TRBJ1-1,few,TRBV7-9,CASSLARQFMNTEAFF
TRBJ1-2,.,TRBV29-1,CSVARGSGYTF
TRBJ2-3,.,TRBV4-2,CASSQDRGPQGTQYF
TRBJ2-1,.,TRBV21-1,CASSLFRDREVSSYNEQFF
TRBJ1-1,.,TRBV18,CASSPKGQVNTEAFF
TRBJ2-5,.,TRBV6-5,CASSYSYGRETQYF
TRBJ1-1,few,TRBV10-3,CAIRSGTGTSEAFF
TRBJ1-4,few,TRBV2,CASRADRSNEKLFF
TRBJ2-2,.,TRBV5-6,CASSWGQTGELFF
TRBJ2-5,few,TRBV7-7,CASSSTGLETQYF
TRBJ2-5,many,TRBV27,CASSLFGGGFQETQYF
TRBJ2-7,few,TRBV5-4,CASSFGQGGGGEQYF
TRBJ1-1,.,TRBV28,CASSSTGATEAFF
TRBJ1-5,many,TRBV30,CAWSVRYQPQHF
TRBJ2-3,.,TRBV7-3,CASSRGGGGRANTDTQYF
TRBJ2-5,.,TRBV9,CASSVGTSGRAGVLETQYF
TRBJ2-7,.,TRBV28,CASSSSGDPEDEQYF
TRBJ1-1,.,TRBV9,CASSVAAGTEAFF
TRBJ1-1,.,TRBV28,CASSSYNTGPILAFF
TRBJ1-2,few,TRBV27,CASRDTRNYGYTF
TRBJ2-7,.,TRBV5-5,CASSEDRGRRYEQYF